This T cell receptor (beta chain) was captured in a study of cytomegalovirus exposure and HLA in healthy donors. Per the germline V gene, CDR1 is SGHTA and CDR2 is FQGNSA. The CDR3 is 16 residues long. V dropped 5 bases and J dropped 3 bases, with 20 bases sitting between them. Overall study results and limits: Among TCR sequences, most were rare, though some public TCRs appeared in many donors. Researchers reported in a later analysis that a missense DCLRE1C variant was tied to TCR beta V- and J-gene trimming.

The donors gave bone marrow, and they were healthy. About this clone itself: The antigen remains unidentified.

Primers for the PCR totalled 60 Vbeta and 13 Jbeta. Profiling relied on immunoSEQ multiplex PCR, and the TCRdb table lists in-frame clones only, not all of them. Among 120,000 to 150,000 clones listed, roughly 70% were seen once. The chain uses TRBV7-2 and TRBJ2-7, with D tentatively TRBD2 (5 bases). This sequence was found in a man aged 60 to 75 in good health and CMV-seronegative. Sequencing was carried out using PBMCs. CDR3 in DNA: TGTGCCAGCAGCACACGCCCTCCGGGGTCGGGCTACGAGCAGTACTTC. Encoded protein: CASSTRPPGSGYEQYF.